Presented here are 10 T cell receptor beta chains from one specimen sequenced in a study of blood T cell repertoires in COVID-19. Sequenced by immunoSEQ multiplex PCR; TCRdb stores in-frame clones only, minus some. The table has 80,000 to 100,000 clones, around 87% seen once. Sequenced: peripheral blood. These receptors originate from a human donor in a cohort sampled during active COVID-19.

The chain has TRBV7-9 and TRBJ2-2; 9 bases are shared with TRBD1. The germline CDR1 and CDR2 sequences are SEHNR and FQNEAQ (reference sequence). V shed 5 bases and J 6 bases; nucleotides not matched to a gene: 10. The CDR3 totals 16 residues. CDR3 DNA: TGTGCCAGCAGCCCGCGACAGGGGGAAGGTCCCGGGGAGCTGTTTTTT. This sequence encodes CASSPRQGEGPGELFF.

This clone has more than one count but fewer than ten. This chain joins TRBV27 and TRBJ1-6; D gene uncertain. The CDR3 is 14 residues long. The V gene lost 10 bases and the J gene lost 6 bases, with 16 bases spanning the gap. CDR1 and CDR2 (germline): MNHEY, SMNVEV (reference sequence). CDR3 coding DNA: TGTGCCACCGGGTCATTGCAGCTTAATTCACCCCTCCACTTT. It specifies CATGSLQLNSPLHF.

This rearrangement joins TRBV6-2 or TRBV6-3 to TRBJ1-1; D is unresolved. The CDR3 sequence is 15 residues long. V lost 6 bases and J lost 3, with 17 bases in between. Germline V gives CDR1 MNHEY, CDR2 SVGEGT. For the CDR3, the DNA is TGTGCCAGCAGCCTTAGGACGGGGATGGACACTGAAGCTTTCTTT. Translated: CASSLRTGMDTEAFF.

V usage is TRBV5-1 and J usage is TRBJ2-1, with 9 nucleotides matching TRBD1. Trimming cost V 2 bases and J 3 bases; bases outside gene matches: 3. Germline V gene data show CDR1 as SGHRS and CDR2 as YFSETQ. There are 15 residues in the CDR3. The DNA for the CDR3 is TGCGCCAGCAGCTTAGGGGGACAGGGCTACAATGAGCAGTTCTTC. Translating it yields CASSLGGQGYNEQFF.

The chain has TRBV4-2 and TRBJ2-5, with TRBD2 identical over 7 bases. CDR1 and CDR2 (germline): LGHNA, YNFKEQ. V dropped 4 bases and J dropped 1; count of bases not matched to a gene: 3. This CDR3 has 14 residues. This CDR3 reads CASSRGTTQETQYF. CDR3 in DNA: TGTGCCAGCAGCCGAGGGACTACCCAAGAGACCCAGTACTTC.

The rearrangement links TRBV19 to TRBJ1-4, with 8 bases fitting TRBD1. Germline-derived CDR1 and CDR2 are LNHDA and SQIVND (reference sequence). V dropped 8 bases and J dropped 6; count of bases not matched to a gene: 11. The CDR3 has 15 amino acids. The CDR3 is CASSPGTGYDEKLFF. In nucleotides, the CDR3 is TGTGCCAGTTCCCCCGGGACAGGCTATGATGAAAAACTGTTTTTT.

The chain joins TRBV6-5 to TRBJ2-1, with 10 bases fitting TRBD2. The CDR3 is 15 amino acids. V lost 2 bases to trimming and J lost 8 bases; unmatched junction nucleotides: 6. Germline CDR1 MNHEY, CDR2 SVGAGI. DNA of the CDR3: TGTGCCAGCAGTTACGGCCTAGCGGGAGTGTATGAGCAGTTCTTC. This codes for CASSYGLAGVYEQFF.

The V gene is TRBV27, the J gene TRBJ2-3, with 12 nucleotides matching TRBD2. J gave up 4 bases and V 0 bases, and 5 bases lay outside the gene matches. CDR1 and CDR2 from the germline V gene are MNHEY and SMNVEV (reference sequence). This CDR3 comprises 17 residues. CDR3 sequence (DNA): TGTGCCAGCAGTTTATCCAGGCTAGCGGGAGGGGCAGATACGCAGTATTTT. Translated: CASSLSRLAGGADTQYF.

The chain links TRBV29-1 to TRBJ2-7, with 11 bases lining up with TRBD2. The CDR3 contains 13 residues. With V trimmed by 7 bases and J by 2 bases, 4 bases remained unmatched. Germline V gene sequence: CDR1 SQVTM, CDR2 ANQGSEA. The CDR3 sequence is CSAGTSGTYEQYF. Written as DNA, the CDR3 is TGCAGCGCTGGGACTAGCGGTACCTACGAGCAGTACTTC.

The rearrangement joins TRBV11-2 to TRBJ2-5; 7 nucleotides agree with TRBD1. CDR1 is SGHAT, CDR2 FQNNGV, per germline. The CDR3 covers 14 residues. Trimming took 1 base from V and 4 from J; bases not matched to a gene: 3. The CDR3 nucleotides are TGTGCCAGCAGCTTAGGGCCAGGGGGAGAGACCCAGTACTTC. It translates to CASSLGPGGETQYF. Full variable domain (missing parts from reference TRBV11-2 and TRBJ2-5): EAGVAQSPRYKIIEKRQSVAFWCNPISGHATLYWYQQILGQGPKLLIQFQNNGVVDDSQLPKDRFSAERLKGVDSTLKIQPAKLEDSAVYLCASSLGPGGETQYFGPGTRLLVL.